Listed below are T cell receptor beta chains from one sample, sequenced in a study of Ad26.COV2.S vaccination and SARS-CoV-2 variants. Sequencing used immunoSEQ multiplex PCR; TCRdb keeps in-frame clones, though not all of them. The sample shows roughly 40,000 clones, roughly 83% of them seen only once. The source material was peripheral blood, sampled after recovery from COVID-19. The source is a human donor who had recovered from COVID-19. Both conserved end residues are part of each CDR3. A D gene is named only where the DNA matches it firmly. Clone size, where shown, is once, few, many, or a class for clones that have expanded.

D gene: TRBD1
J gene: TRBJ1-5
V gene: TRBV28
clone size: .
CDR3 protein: CASRTGEIGNQPQHF
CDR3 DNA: TGTGCCAGCAGAACAGGGGAAATTGGCAATCAGCCCCAGCATTTT

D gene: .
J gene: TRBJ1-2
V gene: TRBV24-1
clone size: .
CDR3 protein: CATSDSLRADGYTF
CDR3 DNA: TGTGCCACCAGTGATTCCCTCAGGGCGGATGGCTACACCTTC

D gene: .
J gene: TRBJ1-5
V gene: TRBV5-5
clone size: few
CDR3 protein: CASSLGSNQPQHF
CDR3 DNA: TGTGCCAGCAGCTTGGGTAGCAATCAGCCCCAGCATTTT

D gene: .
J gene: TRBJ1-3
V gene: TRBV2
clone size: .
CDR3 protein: CASLMGLPPSGNTIYF
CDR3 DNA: TGTGCCAGCCTAATGGGCTTACCTCCCTCTGGAAACACCATATATTTT

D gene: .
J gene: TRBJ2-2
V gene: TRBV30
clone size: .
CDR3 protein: CASPGGANTGELFF
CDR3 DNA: TGTGCCTCCCCAGGAGGGGCGAACACCGGGGAGCTGTTTTTT

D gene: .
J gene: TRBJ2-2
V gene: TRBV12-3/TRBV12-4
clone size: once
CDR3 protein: CASSYPNTGELFF
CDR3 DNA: TGTGCCAGCAGTTACCCGAACACCGGGGAGCTGTTTTTT

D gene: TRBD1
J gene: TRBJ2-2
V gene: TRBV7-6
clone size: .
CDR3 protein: CAGSRSGGNTGELFF
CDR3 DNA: TGTGCCGGCAGTCGATCAGGGGGGAACACCGGGGAGCTGTTTTTT

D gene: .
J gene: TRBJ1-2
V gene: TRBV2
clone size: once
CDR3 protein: CASAGGQGLYGYTF
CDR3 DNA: TGTGCCAGTGCCGGCGGGCAGGGTTTATATGGCTACACCTTC

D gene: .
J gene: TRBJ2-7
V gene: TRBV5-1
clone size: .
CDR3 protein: CASSLAGSSYEQYF
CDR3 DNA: TGCGCCAGCAGCTTGGCAGGGAGCTCCTACGAGCAGTACTTC

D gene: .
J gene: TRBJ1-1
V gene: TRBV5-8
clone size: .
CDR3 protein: CASSLESSTEAFF
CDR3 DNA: TGTGCCAGCAGCTTGGAATCGTCCACTGAAGCTTTCTTT

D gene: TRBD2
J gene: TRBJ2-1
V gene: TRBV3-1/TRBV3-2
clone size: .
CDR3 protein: CASSQDSSGYYNEQFF
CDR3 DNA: TGTGCCAGCAGCCAAGACTCTAGCGGGTACTACAATGAGCAGTTCTTC

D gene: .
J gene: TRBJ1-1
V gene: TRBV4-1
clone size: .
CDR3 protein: CASSGREAFF
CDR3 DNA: TGCGCCAGCAGTGGGAGAGAAGCTTTCTTT

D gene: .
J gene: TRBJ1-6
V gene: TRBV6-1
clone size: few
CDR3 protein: CASSEGRNSPLHF
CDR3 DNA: TGTGCCAGCAGTGAAGGGCGGAATTCACCCCTCCACTTT

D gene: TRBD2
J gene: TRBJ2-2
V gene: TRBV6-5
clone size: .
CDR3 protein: CASRISGGTGELFF
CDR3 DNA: TGTGCCAGCAGAATTAGCGGGGGAACCGGGGAGCTGTTTTTT

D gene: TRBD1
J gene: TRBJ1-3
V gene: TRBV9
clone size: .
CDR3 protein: CASSVGTGKGNTIYF
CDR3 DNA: TGTGCCAGCAGCGTGGGGACAGGGAAGGGAAACACCATATATTTT

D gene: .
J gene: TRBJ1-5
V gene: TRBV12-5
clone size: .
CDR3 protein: CASGPRQGNQPQHF
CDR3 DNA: TGTGCTAGTGGTCCCCGACAGGGCAATCAGCCCCAGCATTTT

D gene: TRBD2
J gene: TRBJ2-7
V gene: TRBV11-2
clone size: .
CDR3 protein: CASTFSGSYEQYF
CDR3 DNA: TGTGCCAGCACCTTTAGCGGGAGTTACGAGCAGTACTTC

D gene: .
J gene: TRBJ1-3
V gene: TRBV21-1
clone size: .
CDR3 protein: CASSPPGTQRNTIYF
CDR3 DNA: TGTGCCAGCAGCCCCCCCGGGACTCAGCGAAACACCATATATTTT

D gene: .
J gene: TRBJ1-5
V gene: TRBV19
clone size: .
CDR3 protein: CASSIQGINQPQHF
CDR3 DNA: TGTGCCAGTAGTATACAGGGAATCAATCAGCCCCAGCATTTT

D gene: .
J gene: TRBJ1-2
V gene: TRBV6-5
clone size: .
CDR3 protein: CASRLGTVGGYTF
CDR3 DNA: TGTGCCAGCAGATTGGGAACCGTCGGGGGCTACACCTTC

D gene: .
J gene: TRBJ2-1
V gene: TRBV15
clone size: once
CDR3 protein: CATSRDFGGRETYNEQFF
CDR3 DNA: TGTGCCACCAGCAGAGATTTTGGCGGGCGTGAAACCTACAATGAGCAGTTCTTC

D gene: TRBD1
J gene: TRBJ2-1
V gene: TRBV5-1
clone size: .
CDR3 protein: CASSSGQGRNEQFF
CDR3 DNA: TGCGCCAGCAGCTCTGGACAGGGACGCAATGAGCAGTTCTTC

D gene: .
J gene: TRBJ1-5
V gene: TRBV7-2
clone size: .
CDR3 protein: CASTGAGRQPQHF
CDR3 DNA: TGTGCCAGCACAGGAGCCGGACGTCAGCCCCAGCATTTT

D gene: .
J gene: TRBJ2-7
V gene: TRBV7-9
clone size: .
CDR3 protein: CASSPVKIYEQYF
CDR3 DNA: TGTGCCAGCAGCCCGGTCAAGATTTACGAGCAGTACTTC

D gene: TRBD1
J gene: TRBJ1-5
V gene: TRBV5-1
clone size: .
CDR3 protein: CASSLDRGNQPQHF
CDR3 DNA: TGCGCCAGCAGCTTGGACAGGGGTAATCAGCCCCAGCATTTT

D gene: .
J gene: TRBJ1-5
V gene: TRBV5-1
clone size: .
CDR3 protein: CASSLGPGPAQPQHF
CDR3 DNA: TGCGCCAGCAGCTTGGGGCCGGGTCCCGCTCAGCCCCAGCATTTT

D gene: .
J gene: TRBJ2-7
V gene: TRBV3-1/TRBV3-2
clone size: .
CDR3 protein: CASSQAGASYEQYF
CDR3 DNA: TGTGCCAGCAGCCAAGCGGGTGCATCCTACGAGCAGTACTTC

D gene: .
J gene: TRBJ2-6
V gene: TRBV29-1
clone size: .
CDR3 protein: CSVGGTTGANVLTF
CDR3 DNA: TGCAGCGTTGGGGGAACTACTGGGGCCAACGTCCTGACTTTC

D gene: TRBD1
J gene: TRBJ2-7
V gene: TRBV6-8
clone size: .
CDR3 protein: CASTAGDRGLYGQYF
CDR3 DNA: TGTGCCAGCACCGCCGGGGACAGGGGCCTCTACGGGCAGTACTTC

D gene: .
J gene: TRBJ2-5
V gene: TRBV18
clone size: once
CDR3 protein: CASSLSPRGQETQYF
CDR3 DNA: TGTGCCAGCTCACTATCGCCGAGGGGCCAAGAGACCCAGTACTTC

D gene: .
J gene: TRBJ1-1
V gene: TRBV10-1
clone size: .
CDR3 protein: CASSESPGNTEAFF
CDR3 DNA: TGCGCCAGCAGTGAGTCCCCCGGGAACACTGAAGCTTTCTTT

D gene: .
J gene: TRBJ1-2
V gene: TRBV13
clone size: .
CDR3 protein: CASSSHQGWGNYGYTF
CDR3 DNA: TGTGCCAGCAGCTCGCACCAGGGATGGGGAAACTATGGCTACACCTTC

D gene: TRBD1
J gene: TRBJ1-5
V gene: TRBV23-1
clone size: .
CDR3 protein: CASSQPIQGNQSQHF
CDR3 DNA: TGCGCCAGCAGTCAGCCTATACAGGGGAATCAGTCCCAGCATTTT

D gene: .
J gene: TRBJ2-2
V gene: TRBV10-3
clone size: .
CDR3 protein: CAISESNRGELFF
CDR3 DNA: TGTGCCATCAGTGAGTCGAACCGCGGGGAGCTGTTTTTT

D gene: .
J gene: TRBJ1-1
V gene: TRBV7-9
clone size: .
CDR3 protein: CASSPDEGTEAFF
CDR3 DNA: TGTGCCAGCAGCCCCGACGAAGGGACTGAAGCTTTCTTT

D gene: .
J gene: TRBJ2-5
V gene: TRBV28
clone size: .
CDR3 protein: CASTSQASVQETQYF
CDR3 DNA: TGTGCCAGCACCTCACAGGCTAGCGTCCAAGAGACCCAGTACTTC

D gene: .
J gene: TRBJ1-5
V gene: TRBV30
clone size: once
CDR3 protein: CAWSVKGFGNQPQHF
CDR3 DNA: TGTGCCTGGAGTGTAAAGGGGTTTGGCAATCAGCCCCAGCATTTT

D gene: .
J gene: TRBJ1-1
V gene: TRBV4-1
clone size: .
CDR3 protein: CASSRPETGRVEAFF
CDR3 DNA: TGCGCCAGCAGCCGCCCAGAGACAGGCAGAGTTGAAGCTTTCTTT

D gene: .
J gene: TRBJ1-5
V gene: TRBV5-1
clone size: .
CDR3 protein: CASRPDENQPQHF
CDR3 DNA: TGCGCCAGCAGACCGGACGAGAATCAGCCCCAGCATTTT

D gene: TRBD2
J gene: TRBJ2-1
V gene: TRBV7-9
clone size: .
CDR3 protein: CASSLGRGQREGNEQFF
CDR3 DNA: TGTGCCAGCAGCTTAGGTAGGGGCCAGCGGGAGGGTAATGAGCAGTTCTTC

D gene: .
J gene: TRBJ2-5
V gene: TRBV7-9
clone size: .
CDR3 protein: CASSSDTYQETQYF
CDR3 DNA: TGTGCCAGCAGCTCCGACACCTACCAAGAGACCCAGTACTTC

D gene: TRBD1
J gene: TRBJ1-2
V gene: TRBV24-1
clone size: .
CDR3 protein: CATSYSPTGEGYTF
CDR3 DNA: TGTGCCACCAGTTACAGCCCCACAGGGGAAGGCTACACCTTC

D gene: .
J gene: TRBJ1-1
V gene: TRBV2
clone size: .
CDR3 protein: CASRVGAPREAFF
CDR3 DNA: TGTGCCAGCCGCGTTGGGGCTCCTCGAGAAGCTTTCTTT

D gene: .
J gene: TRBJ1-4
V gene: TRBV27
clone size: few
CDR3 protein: CASSFAGEKLFF
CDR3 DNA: TGTGCCAGCAGTTTTGCCGGGGAAAAACTGTTTTTT

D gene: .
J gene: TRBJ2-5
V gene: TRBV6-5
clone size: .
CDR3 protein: CASSYSRLEETQYF
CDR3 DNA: TGTGCCAGCAGTTACTCGCGGCTTGAAGAGACCCAGTACTTC

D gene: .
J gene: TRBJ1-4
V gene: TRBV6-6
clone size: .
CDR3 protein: CASSYLVGVGEKLFF
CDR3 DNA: TGTGCCAGCAGTTATTTGGTAGGGGTCGGCGAAAAACTGTTTTTT

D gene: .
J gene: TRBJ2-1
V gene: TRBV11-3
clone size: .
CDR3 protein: CASSLGGVGSFNEQFF
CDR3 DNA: TGTGCCAGCAGCTTAGGAGGGGTCGGATCGTTCAATGAGCAGTTCTTC

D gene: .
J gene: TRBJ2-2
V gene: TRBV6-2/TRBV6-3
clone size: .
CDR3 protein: CASSYANTGELFF
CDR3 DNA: TGTGCCAGCAGTTACGCCAACACCGGGGAGCTGTTTTTT

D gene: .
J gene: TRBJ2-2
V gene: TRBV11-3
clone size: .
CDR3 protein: CASSSYITGELFF
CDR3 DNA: TGTGCCAGCAGCTCATACATCACCGGGGAGCTGTTTTTT

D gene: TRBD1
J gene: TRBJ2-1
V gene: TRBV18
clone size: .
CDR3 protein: CASSPPGTGLPEQFF
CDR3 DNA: TGTGCTAGCTCACCGCCCGGGACAGGGCTCCCTGAGCAGTTCTTC

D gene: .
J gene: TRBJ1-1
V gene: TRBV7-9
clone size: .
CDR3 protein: CASRPGAGNTEAFF
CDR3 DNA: TGTGCCAGCAGACCGGGGGCGGGGAACACTGAAGCTTTCTTT

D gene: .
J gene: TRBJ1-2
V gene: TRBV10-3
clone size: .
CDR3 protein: CAIRSGTWANYGYTF
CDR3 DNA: TGTGCCATCAGATCGGGTACATGGGCTAACTATGGCTACACCTTC

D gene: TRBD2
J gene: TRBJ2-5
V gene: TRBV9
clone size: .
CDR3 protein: CASSLGLAGEETQYF
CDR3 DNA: TGTGCCAGCAGCCTTGGACTAGCGGGGGAGGAGACCCAGTACTTC

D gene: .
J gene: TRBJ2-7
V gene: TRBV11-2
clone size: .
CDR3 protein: CASSSVGYEQYF
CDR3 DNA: TGTGCCAGCAGCTCAGTTGGATACGAGCAGTACTTC